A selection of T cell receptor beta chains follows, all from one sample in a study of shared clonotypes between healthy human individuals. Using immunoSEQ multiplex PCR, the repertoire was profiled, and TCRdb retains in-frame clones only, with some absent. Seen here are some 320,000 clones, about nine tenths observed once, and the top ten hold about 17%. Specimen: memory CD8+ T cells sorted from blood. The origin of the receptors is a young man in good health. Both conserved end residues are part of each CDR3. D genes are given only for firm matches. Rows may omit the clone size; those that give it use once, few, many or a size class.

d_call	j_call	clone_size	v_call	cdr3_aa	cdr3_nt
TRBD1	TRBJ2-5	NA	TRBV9	CASSELGQGFVETQYF	TGTGCCAGCAGCGAATTGGGACAGGGGTTCGTAGAGACCCAGTACTTC
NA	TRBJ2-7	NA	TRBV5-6	CASSLLSSYEQYF	TGTGCCAGCAGCTTGCTTTCTAGTTACGAGCAGTACTTC
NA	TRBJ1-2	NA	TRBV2	CASTSGTILANYGYTF	TGTGCCAGCACTTCCGGGACCATCCTAGCTAACTATGGCTACACCTTC
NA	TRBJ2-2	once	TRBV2	CASSELELPNTGELFF	TGTGCCAGCAGTGAATTGGAACTCCCGAACACCGGGGAGCTGTTTTTT
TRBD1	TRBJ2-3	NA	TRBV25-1	CASSEPDRVPDTQYF	TGTGCCAGCAGTGAACCAGACAGGGTCCCAGATACGCAGTATTTT
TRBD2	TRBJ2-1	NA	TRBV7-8	CASSPEFWTSYNEQFF	TGTGCCAGCAGCCCGGAGTTTTGGACTAGCTACAATGAGCAGTTCTTC
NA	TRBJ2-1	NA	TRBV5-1	CASSLARGAYNEQFF	TGCGCCAGCAGCTTGGCCCGAGGGGCTTACAATGAGCAGTTCTTC
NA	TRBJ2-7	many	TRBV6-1	CASSPRGGRYEQYF	TGTGCCAGCAGCCCGAGGGGTGGTAGATACGAGCAGTACTTC
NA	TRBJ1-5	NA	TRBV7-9	CASSSGVGLEPQHF	TGTGCCAGCAGCTCCGGTGTGGGGCTCGAGCCCCAGCATTTT
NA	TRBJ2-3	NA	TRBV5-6	CASSGGAGRTDTQYF	TGTGCCAGCAGCGGAGGGGCAGGGCGCACAGATACGCAGTATTTT
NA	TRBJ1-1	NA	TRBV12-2	CASRLASLGQGFEAFF	TGTGCAAGTCGCTTAGCAAGTCTGGGACAGGGGTTTGAAGCTTTCTTT
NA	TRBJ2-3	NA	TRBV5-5	CASSPTGFWDTQYF	TGTGCCAGCAGCCCTACAGGGTTTTGGGATACGCAGTATTTT
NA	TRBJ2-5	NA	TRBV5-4	CASSFGGRAQETQYF	TGTGCCAGCAGCTTTGGCGGTAGGGCTCAAGAGACCCAGTACTTC
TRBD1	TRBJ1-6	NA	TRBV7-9	CASSAGTGYSPLHF	TGTGCCAGCAGCGCCGGGACAGGGTATTCACCCCTCCACTTT
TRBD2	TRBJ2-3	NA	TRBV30	CAWGLAGASTDTQYF	TGTGCCTGGGGGCTAGCGGGGGCTAGCACAGATACGCAGTATTTT
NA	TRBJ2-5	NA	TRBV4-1	CASSQWRRETQYF	TGCGCCAGCAGCCAGTGGCGGAGGGAGACCCAGTACTTC
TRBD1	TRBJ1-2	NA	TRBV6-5	CASRSTGSYGYTF	TGTGCCAGCAGATCGACAGGGAGCTATGGCTACACCTTC